This T cell receptor (beta chain) originates from a study of CD8 T cells in ankylosing spondylitis. MiXCR, applied by TCRdb to the 5' RACE reads, yields one record per CDR3 protein. The sample has approximately 300,000 distinct CDR3 sequences; more than 20% are singletons. Per germline, CDR1 SGHTA and CDR2 FQGNSA. Between the trimmed V and J ends, which lost 4 bases and 1 base, there was a span of 10 bases. The CDR3 runs 14 residues. The rearrangement uses TRBV7-2 and TRBJ1-1; D is ambiguous. The sequencing input was blood, either unsorted or a sorted T cell fraction (not recorded which). This sequence was found in a female donor with ankylosing spondylitis or in good health (not recorded which). This CDR3 is CASSSRRANTEAFF. The DNA of the CDR3 is TGTGCCAGCAGCTCCCGTCGGGCGAACACTGAAGCTTTCTTT.